This entry describes one T cell receptor (beta chain). This clonotype has a handful of counts. The antigen this receptor binds is unknown. No base quality information exists; no much larger clone differs at one position. The source of the sample is a study of T-cell reconstitution after alpha-beta-depleted transplantation in children (dated by TCRdb to about 2016). About the investigation overall: T-cell immune reconstitution after TCRalphabeta/CD19-depleted allogeneic hematopoietic cell transplantation in children was quantitatively tracked in the study by means of TCR repertoire profiling.

Per the publication, the treatment or condition label means: allogeneic hematopoietic cell transplantation with graft depleted of TCRalphabeta T cells and CD19 B cells. The transplant recipients were children given TCRalphabeta/CD19-depleted allogeneic hematopoietic cell grafts. General conclusions and limits of the study: Over the following months the frequencies of hyperexpanded clones went down, and after one year T-cell counts and TCRbeta diversity were mostly credited to newly produced T cells. In some patients, the high TCRbeta diversity seen at day 60 was put down to recipient T cells and intrathymic progenitors that had survived conditioning. The apparently early recovery of alphabetaT-cell counts about two months after transplant reportedly depended on only several hundred rapidly expanded clones that came from non-depleted graft cells.

The CDR3, from cysteine to valine, totals 12 residues. Left in the record is the CDR3 DNA by itself, 36 bases read in frame from the first base. For CDR1 and CDR2, the germline V gene lists KGHSH and LQKENI. Trimming accounts for 6 bases at V and 6 bases at J, while the number of junction bases matched to no gene is 3. The protocol used for the library was PCR. Sequenced on an Illumina HiSeq 2500. Molecular barcoding was employed in the preparation of TCR libraries, with unique molecular identifiers being used to normalize TCRbeta repertoire quantification. The public sequencing data were trimmed at Q25 with fastp and processed into clonotypes with MiXCR by TCRdb, which kept only in-frame beta chains. Rows with a matching CDR3 protein are joined into one entry that keeps the most common DNA and genes. The sample profile shows 580,000 or so distinct CDR3 sequences; under 30% of them were found once. Together, the top ten hold roughly 14% of the sample.

The receptor chain draws on TRBV18 and TRBJ2-7; 9 bases in the junction line up with TRBD1. The clonotype was recovered from a boy younger than two who had a stem cell transplant for acute myeloid leukemia, so the T cells may come from the graft donor. The starting material was PBMCs, mostly from graft donor cells, obtained 360 days after TCRalphabeta/CD19-depleted stem cell transplant. The DNA sequence is given as TGTGCCAGCTCCCCGGACAGGGGCGAGCAGTACGTC. Translated, it reads CASSPDRGEQYV.